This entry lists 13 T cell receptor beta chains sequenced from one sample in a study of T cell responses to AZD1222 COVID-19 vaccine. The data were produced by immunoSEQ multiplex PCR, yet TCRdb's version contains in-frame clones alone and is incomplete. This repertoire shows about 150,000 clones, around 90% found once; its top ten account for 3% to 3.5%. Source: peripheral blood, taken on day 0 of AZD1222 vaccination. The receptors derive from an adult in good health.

CDR3 amino acids: CASSMGTAGSNQPQHF. The DNA of the CDR3 is TGTGCCAGTAGTATGGGGACAGCCGGCAGCAATCAGCCCCAGCATTTT. The chain couples TRBV19 to TRBJ1-5, with 7 positions matching TRBD1. In germline, CDR1 is LNHDA, CDR2 SQIVND (reference sequence). This CDR3 is 16 amino acids long. The V segment lost 3 bases and the J segment 1 base; nucleotides outside the gene matches: 6.

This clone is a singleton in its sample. The CDR3 DNA is TGTGCCAGCAGTGACAGGGGGGGTGAAAAACTGTTTTTT. Translating it yields CASSDRGGEKLFF. This chain links TRBV2 with TRBJ1-4, with 7 bases that match TRBD1. Losses at the gene ends were 3 bases for V and 7 bases for J; bases not matched to a gene: 2. Germline V gene data show CDR1 as SNHLY and CDR2 as FYNNEI. The CDR3 extends over 13 amino acids.

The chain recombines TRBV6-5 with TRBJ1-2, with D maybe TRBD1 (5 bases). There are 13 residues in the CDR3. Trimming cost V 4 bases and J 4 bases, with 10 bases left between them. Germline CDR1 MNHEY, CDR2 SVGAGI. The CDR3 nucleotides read TGTGCCAGCAGTTGGGGGGAAAGCTATGGCTACACCTTC. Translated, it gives CASSWGESYGYTF.

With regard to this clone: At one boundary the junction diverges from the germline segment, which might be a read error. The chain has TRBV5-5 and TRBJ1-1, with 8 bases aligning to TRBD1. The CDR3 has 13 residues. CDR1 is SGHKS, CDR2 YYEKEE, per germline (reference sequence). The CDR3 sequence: CASSLAGGREDFF. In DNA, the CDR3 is TGTGCCAGCAGCTTGGCAGGGGGCCGAGAAGATTTCTTT.

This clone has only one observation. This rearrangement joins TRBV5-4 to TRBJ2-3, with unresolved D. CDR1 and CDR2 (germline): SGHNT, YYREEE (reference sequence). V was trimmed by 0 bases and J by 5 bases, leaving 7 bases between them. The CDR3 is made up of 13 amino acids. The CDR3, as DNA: TGTGCCAGCAGCTTGGCCCACGGAGATACGCAGTATTTT. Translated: CASSLAHGDTQYF.

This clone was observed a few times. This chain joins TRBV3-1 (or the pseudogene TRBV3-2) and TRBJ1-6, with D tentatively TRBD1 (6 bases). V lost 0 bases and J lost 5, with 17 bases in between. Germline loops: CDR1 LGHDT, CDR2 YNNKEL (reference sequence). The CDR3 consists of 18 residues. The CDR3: CASSQEWGGGSDNSPLHF. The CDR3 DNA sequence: TGTGCCAGCAGCCAAGAATGGGGAGGGGGTTCGGATAATTCACCCCTCCACTTT.

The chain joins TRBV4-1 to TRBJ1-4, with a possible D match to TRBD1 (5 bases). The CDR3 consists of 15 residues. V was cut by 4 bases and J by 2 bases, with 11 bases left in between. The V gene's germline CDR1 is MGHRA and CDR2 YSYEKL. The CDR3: CASSRCRETNEKLFF. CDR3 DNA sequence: TGCGCCAGCAGCCGCTGCAGGGAGACTAATGAAAAACTGTTTTTT.

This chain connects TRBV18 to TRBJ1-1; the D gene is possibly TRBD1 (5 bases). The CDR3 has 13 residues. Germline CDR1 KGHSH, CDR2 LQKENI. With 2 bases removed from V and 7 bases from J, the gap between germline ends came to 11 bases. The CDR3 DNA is TGTGCCAGCTCACCAGGCAGGGATGGTGAAGCTTTCTTT. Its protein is CASSPGRDGEAFF.

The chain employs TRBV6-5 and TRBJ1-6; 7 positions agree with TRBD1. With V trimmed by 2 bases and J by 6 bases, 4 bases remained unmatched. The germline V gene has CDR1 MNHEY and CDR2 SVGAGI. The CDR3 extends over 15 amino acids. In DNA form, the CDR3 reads TGTGCCAGCAGTTACACGGACAGGCCTAATTCACCCCTCCACTTT. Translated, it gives CASSYTDRPNSPLHF.

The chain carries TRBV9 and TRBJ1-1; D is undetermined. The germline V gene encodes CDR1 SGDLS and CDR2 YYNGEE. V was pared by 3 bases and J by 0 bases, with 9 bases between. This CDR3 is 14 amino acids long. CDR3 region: CASSETAMNTEAFF. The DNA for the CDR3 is TGTGCCAGCAGCGAGACGGCTATGAACACTGAAGCTTTCTTT.

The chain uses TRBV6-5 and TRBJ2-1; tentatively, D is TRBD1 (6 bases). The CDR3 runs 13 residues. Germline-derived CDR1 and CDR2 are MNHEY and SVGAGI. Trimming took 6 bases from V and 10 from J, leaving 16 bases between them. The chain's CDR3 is CASSSNDRIEQFF. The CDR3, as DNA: TGTGCCAGCAGCTCAAACGACAGGATAGAGCAGTTCTTC.

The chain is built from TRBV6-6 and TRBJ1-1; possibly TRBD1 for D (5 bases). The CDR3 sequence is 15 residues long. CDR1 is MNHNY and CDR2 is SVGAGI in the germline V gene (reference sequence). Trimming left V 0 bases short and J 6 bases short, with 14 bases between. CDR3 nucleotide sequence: TGTGCCAGCAGTTACTCGCAAGGGGCTTACGCTGAAGCTTTCTTT. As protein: CASSYSQGAYAEAFF.

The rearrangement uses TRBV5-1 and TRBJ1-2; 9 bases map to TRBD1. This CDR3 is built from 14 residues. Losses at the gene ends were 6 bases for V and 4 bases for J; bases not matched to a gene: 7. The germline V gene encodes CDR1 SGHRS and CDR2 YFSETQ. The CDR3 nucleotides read TGCGCCAGCACATCACAGGGGGCTTCCTATGGCTACACCTTC. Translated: CASTSQGASYGYTF.